This T cell receptor (beta chain) was recovered during a study of identical twins. Of note for this clonotype: As yet, its antigen is unknown.

Only healthy Caucasians were included as donors. Trimming took off 4 bases at V and 4 bases at J, with 11 bases between the two ends. CDR3 size: 14 residues. The germline V gene has CDR1 LGHDT and CDR2 YNNKEL (reference sequence). Whole-study findings and limits: Analyses of zero insertions could be partly confounded by invariant MAIT and iNKT cells. Out-of-frame alpha sequences that twins shared showed excess low generation probability.

TCRdb analysed the 5' RACE reads with MiXCR anew, one entry per CDR3 protein. Here the sample spans approximately 230,000 distinct CDR3 sequences, about 14% being singletons. Sequencing input: memory (CD45RO+) T cells sorted from blood. The sequence derives from a young woman in good health. The chain recombines TRBV3-1 with TRBJ2-1; no clear D. This CDR3 is CASSPYVRYNEQFF. CDR3 DNA: TGTGCCAGCAGCCCCTACGTTCGTTACAATGAGCAGTTCTTC.